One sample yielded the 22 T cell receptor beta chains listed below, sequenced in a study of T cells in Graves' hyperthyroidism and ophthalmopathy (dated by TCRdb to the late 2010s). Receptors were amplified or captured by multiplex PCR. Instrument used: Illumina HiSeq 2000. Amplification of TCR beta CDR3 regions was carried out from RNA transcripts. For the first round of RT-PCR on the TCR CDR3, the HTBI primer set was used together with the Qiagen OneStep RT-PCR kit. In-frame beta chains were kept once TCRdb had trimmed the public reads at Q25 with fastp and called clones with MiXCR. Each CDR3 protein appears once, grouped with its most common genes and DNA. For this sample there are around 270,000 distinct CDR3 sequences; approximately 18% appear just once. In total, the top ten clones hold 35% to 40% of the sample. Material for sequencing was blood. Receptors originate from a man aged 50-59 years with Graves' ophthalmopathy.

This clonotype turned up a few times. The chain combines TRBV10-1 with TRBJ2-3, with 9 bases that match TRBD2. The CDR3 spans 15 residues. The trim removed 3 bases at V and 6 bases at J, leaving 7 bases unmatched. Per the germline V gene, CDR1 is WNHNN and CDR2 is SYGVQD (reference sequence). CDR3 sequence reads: CASSEEGLALDTQYF. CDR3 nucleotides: TGCGCCAGCAGTGAAGAGGGACTAGCCCTCGATACGCAGTATTTT.

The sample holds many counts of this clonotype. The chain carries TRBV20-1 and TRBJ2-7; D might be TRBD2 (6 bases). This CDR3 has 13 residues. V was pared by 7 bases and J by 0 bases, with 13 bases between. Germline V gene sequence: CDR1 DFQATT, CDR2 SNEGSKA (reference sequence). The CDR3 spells CSVRDFSSYEQYF. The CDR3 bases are TGCAGTGTTCGGGACTTTAGCTCCTACGAGCAGTACTTC.

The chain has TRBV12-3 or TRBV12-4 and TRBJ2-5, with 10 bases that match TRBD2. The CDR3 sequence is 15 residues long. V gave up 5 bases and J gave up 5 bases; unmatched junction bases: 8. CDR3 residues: CASSGTSGRAETQYF. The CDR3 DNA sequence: TGTGCCAGCAGTGGGACCAGCGGGAGGGCGGAGACCCAGTACTTC.

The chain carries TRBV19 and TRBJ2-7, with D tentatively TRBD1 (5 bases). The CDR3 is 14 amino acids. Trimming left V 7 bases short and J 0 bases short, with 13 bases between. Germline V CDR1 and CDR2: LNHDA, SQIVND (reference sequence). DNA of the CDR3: TGTGCCAGTACCCCCCAGGACAACTCCTACGAGCAGTACTTC. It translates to CASTPQDNSYEQYF. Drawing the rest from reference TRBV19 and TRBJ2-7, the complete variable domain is DGGITQSPKYLFRKEGQNVTLSCEQNLNHDAMYWYRQDPGQGLRLIYYSQIVNDFQKGDIAEGYSVSREKKESFPLTVTSAQKNPTAFYLCASTPQDNSYEQYFGPGTRLTVT.

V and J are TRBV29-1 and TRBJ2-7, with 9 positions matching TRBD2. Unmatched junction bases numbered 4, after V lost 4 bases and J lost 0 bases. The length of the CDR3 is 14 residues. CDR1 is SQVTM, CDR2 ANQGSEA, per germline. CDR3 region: CSVARLAASYEQYF. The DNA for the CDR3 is TGCAGCGTTGCAAGACTAGCGGCCTCCTACGAGCAGTACTTC.

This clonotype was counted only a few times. In DNA form, the CDR3 reads TGTGCCAGCAGGCTACCGGGGTCGAACACTGAAGCTTTCTTT. Translation: CASRLPGSNTEAFF. The genes are TRBV28 and TRBJ1-1; D unresolved. CDR3 size: 14 residues. Trimming cost V 6 bases and J 1 base, with 12 bases left between them. CDR1 MDHEN and CDR2 SYDVKM come from the germline V gene.

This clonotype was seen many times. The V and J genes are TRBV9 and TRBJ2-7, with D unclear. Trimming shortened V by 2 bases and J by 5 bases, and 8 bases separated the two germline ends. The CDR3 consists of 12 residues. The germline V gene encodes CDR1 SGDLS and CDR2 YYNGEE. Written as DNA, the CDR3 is TGTGCCAGCAGCGTGGGCTTTGACGAGCAGTACTTC. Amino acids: CASSVGFDEQYF.

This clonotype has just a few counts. CDR3: CASSQSGRQDGELFF. DNA of the CDR3: TGTGCCAGCAGCCAGAGCGGGAGGCAGGACGGGGAGCTGTTTTTT. This chain links TRBV7-3 with TRBJ2-2, with 9 bases that match TRBD2. The CDR3 is 15 amino acids. Germline V gene sequence: CDR1 SGHTA, CDR2 FQGTGA. With 5 bases clipped from V and 7 bases from J, the junction kept 8 bases outside the gene matches.

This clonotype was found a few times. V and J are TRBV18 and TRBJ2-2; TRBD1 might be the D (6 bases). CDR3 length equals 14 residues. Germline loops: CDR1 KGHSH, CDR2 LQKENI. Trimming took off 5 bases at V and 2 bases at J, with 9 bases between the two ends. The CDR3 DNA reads TGTGCCAGCTCAGGACAGTCCAACACCGGGGAGCTGTTTTTT. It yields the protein CASSGQSNTGELFF. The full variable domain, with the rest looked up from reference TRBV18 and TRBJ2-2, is NAGVMQNPRHLVRRRGQEARLRCSPMKGHSHVYWYRQLPEEGLKFMVYLQKENIIDESGMPKERFSAEFPKEGPSILRIQQVVRGDSAAYFCASSGQSNTGELFFGEGSRLTVL.

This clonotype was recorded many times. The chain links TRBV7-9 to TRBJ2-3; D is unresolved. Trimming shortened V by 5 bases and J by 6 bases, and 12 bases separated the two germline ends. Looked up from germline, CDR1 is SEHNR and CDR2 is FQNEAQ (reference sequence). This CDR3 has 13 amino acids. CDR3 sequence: CASSRNPGDTQYF. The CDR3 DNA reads TGTGCCAGCAGCCGAAACCCGGGTGATACGCAGTATTTT.

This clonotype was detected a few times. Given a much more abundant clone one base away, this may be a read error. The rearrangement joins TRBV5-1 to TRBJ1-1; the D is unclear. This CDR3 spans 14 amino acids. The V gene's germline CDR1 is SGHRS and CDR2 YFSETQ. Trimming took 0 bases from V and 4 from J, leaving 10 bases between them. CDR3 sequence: CASSLARGSTEAFF. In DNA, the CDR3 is TGCGCCAGCAGCTTGGCCAGAGGGAGCACTGAAGCTTTCTTT.

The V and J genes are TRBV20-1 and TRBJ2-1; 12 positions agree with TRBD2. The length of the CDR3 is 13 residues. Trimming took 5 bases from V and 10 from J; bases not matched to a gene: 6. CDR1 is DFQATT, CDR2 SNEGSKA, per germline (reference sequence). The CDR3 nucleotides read TGCAGTGCTTTCCGACTAGCGGGAGACGAGCAGTTCTTC. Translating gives CSAFRLAGDEQFF.

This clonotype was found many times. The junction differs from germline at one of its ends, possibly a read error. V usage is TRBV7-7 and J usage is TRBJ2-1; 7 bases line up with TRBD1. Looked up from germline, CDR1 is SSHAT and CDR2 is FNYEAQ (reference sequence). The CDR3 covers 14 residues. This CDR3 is CASSSGTANNEQFF. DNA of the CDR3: TGTGCTAGCAGCTCAGGGACAGCGAACAATGAGCAGTTCTTC.

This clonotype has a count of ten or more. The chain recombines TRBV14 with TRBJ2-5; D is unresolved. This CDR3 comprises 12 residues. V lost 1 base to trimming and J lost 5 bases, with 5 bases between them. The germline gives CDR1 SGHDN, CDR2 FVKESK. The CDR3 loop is CASSQGLETQYF. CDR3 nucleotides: TGTGCCAGCAGCCAAGGATTGGAGACCCAGTACTTC.

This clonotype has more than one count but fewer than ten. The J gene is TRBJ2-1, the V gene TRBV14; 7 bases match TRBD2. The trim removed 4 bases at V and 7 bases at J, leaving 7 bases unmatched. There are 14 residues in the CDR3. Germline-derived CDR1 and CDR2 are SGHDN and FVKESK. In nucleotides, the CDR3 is TGTGCCAGCAGCCTCAGGACTAGGGGAAATGAGCAGTTCTTC. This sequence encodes CASSLRTRGNEQFF.

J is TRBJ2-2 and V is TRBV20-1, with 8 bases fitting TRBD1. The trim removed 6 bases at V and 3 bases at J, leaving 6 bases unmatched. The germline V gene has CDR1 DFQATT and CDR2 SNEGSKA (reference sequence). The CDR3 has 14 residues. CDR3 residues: CSAPTGGHTGELFF. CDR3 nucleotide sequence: TGCAGTGCCCCCACAGGGGGGCACACCGGGGAGCTGTTTTTT.

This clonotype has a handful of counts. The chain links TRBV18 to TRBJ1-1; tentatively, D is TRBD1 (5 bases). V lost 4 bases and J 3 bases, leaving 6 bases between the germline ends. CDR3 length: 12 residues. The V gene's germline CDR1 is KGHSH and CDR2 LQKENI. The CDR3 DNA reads TGTGCCAGCTCACGAGGGGACACTGAAGCTTTCTTT. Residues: CASSRGDTEAFF.

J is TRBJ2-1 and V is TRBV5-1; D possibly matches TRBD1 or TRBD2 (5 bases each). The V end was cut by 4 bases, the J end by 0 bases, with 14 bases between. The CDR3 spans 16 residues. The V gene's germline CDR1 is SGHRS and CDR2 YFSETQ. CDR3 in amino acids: CASSVGRASSYNEQFF. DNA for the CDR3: TGCGCCAGCAGCGTGGGACGGGCCAGCTCCTACAATGAGCAGTTCTTC.

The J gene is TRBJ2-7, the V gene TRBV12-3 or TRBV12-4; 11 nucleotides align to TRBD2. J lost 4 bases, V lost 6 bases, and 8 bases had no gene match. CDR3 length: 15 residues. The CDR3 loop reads CASRPGTSGTYEQYF. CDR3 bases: TGTGCCAGCAGACCTGGGACTAGCGGCACTTACGAGCAGTACTTC.

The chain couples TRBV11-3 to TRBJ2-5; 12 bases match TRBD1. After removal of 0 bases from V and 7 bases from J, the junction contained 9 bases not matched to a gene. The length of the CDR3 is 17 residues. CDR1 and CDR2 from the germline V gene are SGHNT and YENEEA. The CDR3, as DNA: TGTGCCAGCAGCTTAGACGGGACAGGGGGCGGAGAGGGGACCCAGTACTTC. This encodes CASSLDGTGGGEGTQYF.

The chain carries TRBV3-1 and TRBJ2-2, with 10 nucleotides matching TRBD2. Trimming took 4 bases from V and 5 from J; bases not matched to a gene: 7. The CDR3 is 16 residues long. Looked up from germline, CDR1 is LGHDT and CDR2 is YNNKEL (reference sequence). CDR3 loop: CASSPRTSGATGELFF. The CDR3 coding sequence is TGTGCCAGCAGCCCCCGGACTAGCGGAGCAACCGGGGAGCTGTTTTTT.

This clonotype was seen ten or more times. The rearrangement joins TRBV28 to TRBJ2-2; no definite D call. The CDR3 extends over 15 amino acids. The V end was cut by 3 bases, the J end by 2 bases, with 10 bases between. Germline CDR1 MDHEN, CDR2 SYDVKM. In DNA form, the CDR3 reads TGTGCCAGCAGTTTGATAAGAGGAAACACCGGGGAGCTGTTTTTT. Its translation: CASSLIRGNTGELFF. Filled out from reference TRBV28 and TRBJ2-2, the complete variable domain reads DVKVTQSSRYLVKRTGEKVFLECVQDMDHENMFWYRQDPGLGLRLIYFSYDVKMKEKGDIPEGYSVSREKKERFSLILESASTNQTSMYLCASSLIRGNTGELFFGEGSRLTVL.